This T cell receptor beta chain was sequenced during a study of blood T cell repertoires in COVID-19. On the study more broadly: Samples came from the United States, Italy and Spain, spanning acute and convalescent COVID-19.

Assay used: immunoSEQ multiplex PCR; TCRdb lists only in-frame clones, some missing. This table has about 42,000 clones, about 70% appearing once. The sequenced material came from peripheral blood. The sequence derives from a man aged 70-80 years with active or convalescent COVID-19.

This chain's CDR3 is CASRRAEFNTGELFF. CDR3 bases: TGTGCCAGCAGGCGGGCCGAATTTAACACCGGGGAGCTGTTTTTT. The chain combines TRBV2 with TRBJ2-2, with D perhaps TRBD2 (5 bases). Trimming removed 6 bases at V and 2 bases at J, with 13 bases between. Per germline, CDR1 SNHLY and CDR2 FYNNEI. The CDR3 has 15 residues.